The rows below give T cell receptor beta chains drawn from one sample of a study of tumor-infiltrating lymphocytes in primary liver carcinoma. TCRdb reprocessed the multiplex PCR reads with MiXCR, giving one entry per CDR3 protein. Seen here are about 200,000 distinct CDR3 sequences, roughly two thirds observed once, and the top ten hold 7% to 8.5%. Sequencing was done on a sample of peripheral blood. These receptors all stem from a woman aged 55-69 years with primary liver carcinoma and hepatitis B virus infection. Each CDR3 is given with its conserved first and last residue. A D gene is named only where the DNA matches it firmly. Clone size, where shown, is once, few, many, or a class for clones that have expanded.

CDR3 protein: CASSQGFRRGSYTF; CDR3 DNA: TGTGCCAGCAGCCAAGGTTTTCGGCGCGGGAGCTACACCTTC; V gene: TRBV4-2; D gene: .; clone size: many; J gene: TRBJ1-2
CDR3 protein: CASSQGLAGYEQYF; CDR3 DNA: TGCGCCAGCAGCCAGGGACTAGCGGGCTACGAGCAGTACTTC; V gene: TRBV4-1; D gene: TRBD2; clone size: many; J gene: TRBJ2-7
CDR3 protein: CASSSGPSGSGEQFF; CDR3 DNA: TGTGCCAGCAGCTCAGGTCCTAGCGGGAGTGGTGAGCAGTTCTTC; V gene: TRBV5-6; D gene: TRBD2; clone size: many; J gene: TRBJ2-1
CDR3 protein: CASSQSQSEATYEQHF; CDR3 DNA: TGTGCCAGCAGCCAGTCCCAGAGTGAGGCTACCTACGAGCAGCACTTC; V gene: TRBV4-2; D gene: .; clone size: .; J gene: TRBJ2-7
CDR3 protein: CASSERRSLHSYEQYF; CDR3 DNA: TGTGCCAGCAGTGAACGCCGGAGTCTACACTCCTACGAGCAGTACTTC; V gene: TRBV6-1; D gene: .; clone size: many; J gene: TRBJ2-7
CDR3 protein: CASKLRANEQFF; CDR3 DNA: TGTGCCAGCAAGTTGCGGGCAAATGAGCAGTTCTTC; V gene: TRBV28; D gene: .; clone size: few; J gene: TRBJ2-1
CDR3 protein: CAISESSGAYEQYF; CDR3 DNA: TGTGCCATCAGTGAGTCGAGCGGGGCCTACGAGCAGTACTTC; V gene: TRBV10-3; D gene: TRBD2; clone size: few; J gene: TRBJ2-7
CDR3 protein: CSVVVTANTEAFF; CDR3 DNA: TGCAGCGTCGTAGTGACAGCGAACACTGAAGCTTTCTTT; V gene: TRBV29-1; D gene: .; clone size: many; J gene: TRBJ1-1
CDR3 protein: CTSSSLYGLYNEQFF; CDR3 DNA: TGTACCAGCAGCTCACTTTACGGGCTCTACAATGAGCAGTTCTTC; V gene: TRBV11-2; D gene: .; clone size: .; J gene: TRBJ2-1
CDR3 protein: CVSSPQDRGPGGLFF; CDR3 DNA: TGTGTCAGCAGCCCCCAGGACAGGGGGCCCGGGGGGCTGTTTTTT; V gene: TRBV11-3; D gene: TRBD1; clone size: .; J gene: TRBJ2-2
CDR3 protein: CASSFGPRGNTEAFF; CDR3 DNA: TGTGCCAGCAGCTTTGGACCCAGGGGGAACACTGAAGCTTTCTTT; V gene: TRBV5-5; D gene: .; clone size: many; J gene: TRBJ1-1
CDR3 protein: CASSNPGMLRDEQYF; CDR3 DNA: TGTGCCAGTAGTAACCCCGGGATGTTACGCGACGAGCAGTACTTC; V gene: TRBV19; D gene: .; clone size: .; J gene: TRBJ2-7
CDR3 protein: CASSLAQPQHF; CDR3 DNA: TGTGCCAGCAGTTTAGCTCAGCCCCAGCATTTT; V gene: TRBV12-3/TRBV12-4; D gene: .; clone size: once; J gene: TRBJ1-5
CDR3 protein: CSARGGLAGDDEQFF; CDR3 DNA: TGCAGCGCCCGGGGGGGACTAGCGGGAGACGATGAGCAGTTCTTC; V gene: TRBV29-1; D gene: TRBD2; clone size: many; J gene: TRBJ2-1
CDR3 protein: CASSQTGAVTPQNIQYF; CDR3 DNA: TGTGCCAGCAGCCAGACAGGGGCTGTCACTCCCCAAAACATTCAGTACTTC; V gene: TRBV11-1; D gene: TRBD1; clone size: .; J gene: TRBJ2-4
CDR3 protein: CSATKSNQPQHF; CDR3 DNA: TGCAGTGCTACTAAGAGCAATCAGCCCCAGCATTTT; V gene: TRBV20-1; D gene: .; clone size: few; J gene: TRBJ1-5
CDR3 protein: CASSLVTGLAWAEQYF; CDR3 DNA: TGTGCCAGCAGCTTAGTAACAGGACTAGCGTGGGCTGAGCAGTACTTC; V gene: TRBV11-2; D gene: TRBD2; clone size: .; J gene: TRBJ2-7
CDR3 protein: CASSLHLSSGNIIYF; CDR3 DNA: TGTGCCAGCAGTCTTCATTTATCCTCTGGAAACATCATATATTTT; V gene: TRBV11-2; D gene: .; clone size: .; J gene: TRBJ1-3
CDR3 protein: CASSLGLAGRNNERFF; CDR3 DNA: TGTGCCAGCAGCTTAGGTCTAGCGGGAAGGAACAATGAGCGGTTCTTC; V gene: TRBV13; D gene: TRBD2; clone size: .; J gene: TRBJ2-1
CDR3 protein: CSVETFSGYSYEQYF; CDR3 DNA: TGCAGCGTTGAAACCTTTAGCGGATACTCCTACGAGCAGTACTTC; V gene: TRBV29-1; D gene: .; clone size: many; J gene: TRBJ2-7